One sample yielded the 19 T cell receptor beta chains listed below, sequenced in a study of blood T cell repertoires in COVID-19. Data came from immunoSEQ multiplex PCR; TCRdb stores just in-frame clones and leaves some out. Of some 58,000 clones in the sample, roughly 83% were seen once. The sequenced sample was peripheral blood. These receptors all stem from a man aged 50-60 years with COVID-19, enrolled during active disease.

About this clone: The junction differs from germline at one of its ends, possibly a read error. The CDR3: CASSSDGLAGTSKIF. The DNA for the CDR3 is TGCGCCAGCAGCTCCGACGGGCTAGCGGGAACCTCGAAGATCTTC. The gene calls are TRBV5-1 and TRBJ2-1; TRBD2 matches 9 bases. Germline V CDR1 and CDR2: SGHRS, YFSETQ. The CDR3 covers 15 residues. The whole variable domain, remainder taken from reference TRBV5-1 and TRBJ2-1, is KAGVTQTPRYLIKTRGQQVTLSCSPISGHRSVSWYQQTPGQGLQFLFEYFSETQRNKGNFPGRFSGRQFSNSRSEMNVSTLELGDSALYLCASSSDGLAGTSKIFGPGTRLTVL.

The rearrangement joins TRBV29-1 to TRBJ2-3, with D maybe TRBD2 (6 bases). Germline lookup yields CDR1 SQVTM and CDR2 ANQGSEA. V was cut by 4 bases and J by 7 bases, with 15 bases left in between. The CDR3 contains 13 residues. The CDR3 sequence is CSVGRGNDHTQYF. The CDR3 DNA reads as TGCAGCGTTGGTCGGGGGAACGATCATACGCAGTATTTT.

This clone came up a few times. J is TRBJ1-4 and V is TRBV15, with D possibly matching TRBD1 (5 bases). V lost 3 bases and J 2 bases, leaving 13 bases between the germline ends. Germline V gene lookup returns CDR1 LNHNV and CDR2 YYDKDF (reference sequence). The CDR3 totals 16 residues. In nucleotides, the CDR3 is TGTGCCACCAGCAGCATCACCGCAGGGACTAATGAAAAACTGTTTTTT. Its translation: CATSSITAGTNEKLFF.

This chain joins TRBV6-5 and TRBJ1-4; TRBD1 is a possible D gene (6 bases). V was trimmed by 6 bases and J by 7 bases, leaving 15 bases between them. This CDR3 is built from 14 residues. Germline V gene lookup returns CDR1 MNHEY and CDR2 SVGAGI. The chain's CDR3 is CASRTGGLSEKLFF. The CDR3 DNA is TGTGCCAGCAGAACGGGGGGGCTAAGTGAAAAACTGTTTTTT.

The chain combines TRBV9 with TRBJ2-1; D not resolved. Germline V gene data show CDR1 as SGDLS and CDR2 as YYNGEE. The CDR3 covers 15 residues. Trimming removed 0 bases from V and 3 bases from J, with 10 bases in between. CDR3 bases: TGTGCCAGCAGCGTAGGGCTAGGCAACTACAATGAGCAGTTCTTC. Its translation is CASSVGLGNYNEQFF.

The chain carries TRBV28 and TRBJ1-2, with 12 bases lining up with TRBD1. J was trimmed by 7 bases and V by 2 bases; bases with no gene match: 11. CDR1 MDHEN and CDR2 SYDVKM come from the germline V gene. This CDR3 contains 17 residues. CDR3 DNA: TGTGCCAGCAGTTTACCGGGACAGGGGGCGGGTCCGGGTGGCTACACCTTC. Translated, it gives CASSLPGQGAGPGGYTF.

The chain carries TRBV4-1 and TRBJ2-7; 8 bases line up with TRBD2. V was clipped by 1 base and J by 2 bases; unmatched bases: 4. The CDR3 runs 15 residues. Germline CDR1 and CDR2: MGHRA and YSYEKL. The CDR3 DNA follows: TGCGCCAGCAGCCAAGTTCTAGCGGGCACCTACGAGCAGTACTTC. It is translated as CASSQVLAGTYEQYF.

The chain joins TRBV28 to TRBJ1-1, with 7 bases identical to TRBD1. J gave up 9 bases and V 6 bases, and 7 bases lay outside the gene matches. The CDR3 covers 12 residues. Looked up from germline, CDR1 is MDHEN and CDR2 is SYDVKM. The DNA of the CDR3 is TGTGCCAGCAGACGGAGACAGGGTAAAGCTTTCTTT. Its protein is CASRRRQGKAFF.

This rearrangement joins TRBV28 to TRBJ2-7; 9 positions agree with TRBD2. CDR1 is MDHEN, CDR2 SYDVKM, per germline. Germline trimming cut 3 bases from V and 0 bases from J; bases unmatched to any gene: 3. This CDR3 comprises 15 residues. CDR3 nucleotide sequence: TGTGCCAGCAGTTTGAATAGCGGGAGCTCCTACGAGCAGTACTTC. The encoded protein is CASSLNSGSSYEQYF.

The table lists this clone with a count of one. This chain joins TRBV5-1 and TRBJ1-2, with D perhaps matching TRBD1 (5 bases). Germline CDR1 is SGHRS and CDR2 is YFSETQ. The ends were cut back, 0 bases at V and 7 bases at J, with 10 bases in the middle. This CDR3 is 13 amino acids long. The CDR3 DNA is TGCGCCAGCAGCTTGGGTGGGGCGCGTGGCTACACCTTC. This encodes CASSLGGARGYTF. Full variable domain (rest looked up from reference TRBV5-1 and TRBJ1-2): KAGVTQTPRYLIKTRGQQVTLSCSPISGHRSVSWYQQTPGQGLQFLFEYFSETQRNKGNFPGRFSGRQFSNSRSEMNVSTLELGDSALYLCASSLGGARGYTFGSGTRLTVV.

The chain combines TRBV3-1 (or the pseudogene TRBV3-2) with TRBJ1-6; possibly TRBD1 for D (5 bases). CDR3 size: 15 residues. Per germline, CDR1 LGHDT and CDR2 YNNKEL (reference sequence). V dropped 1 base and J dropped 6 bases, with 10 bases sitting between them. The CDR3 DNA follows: TGTGCCAGCAGCCAAGGTAGGGGAAGTAATTCACCCCTCCACTTT. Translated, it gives CASSQGRGSNSPLHF.

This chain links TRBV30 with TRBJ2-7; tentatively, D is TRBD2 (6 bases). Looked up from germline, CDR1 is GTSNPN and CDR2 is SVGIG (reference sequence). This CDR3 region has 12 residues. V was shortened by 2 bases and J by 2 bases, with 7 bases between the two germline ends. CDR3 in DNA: TGTGCCTGGAGTAGCGGGCCCTACGAGCAGTACTTC. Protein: CAWSSGPYEQYF.

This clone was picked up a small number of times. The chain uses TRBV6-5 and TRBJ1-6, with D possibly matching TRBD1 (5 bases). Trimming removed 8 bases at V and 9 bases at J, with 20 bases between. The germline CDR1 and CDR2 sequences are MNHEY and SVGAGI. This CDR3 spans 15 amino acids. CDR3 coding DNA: TGTGCCAGCCGCGAATGGGGCGGCGGATTTTCACCCCTCCACTTT. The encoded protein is CASREWGGGFSPLHF.

The CDR3 DNA sequence: TGCGCCAGCAGCCAAGATTTCACCACGAGGCTCGGTACGCAGTATTTT. Amino acids: CASSQDFTTRLGTQYF. The chain uses TRBV4-1 and TRBJ2-3, with D hard to call. The CDR3 is made up of 16 amino acids. V was pared by 0 bases and J by 8 bases, with 18 bases between. Germline V gene sequence: CDR1 MGHRA, CDR2 YSYEKL.

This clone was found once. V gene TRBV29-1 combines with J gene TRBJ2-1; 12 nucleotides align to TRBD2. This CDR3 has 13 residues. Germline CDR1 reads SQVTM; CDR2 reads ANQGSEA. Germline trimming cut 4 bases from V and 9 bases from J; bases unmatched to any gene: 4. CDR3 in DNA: TGCAGCGTTGGACTAGCGGGAGCTGGTGAGCAGTTCTTC. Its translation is CSVGLAGAGEQFF.

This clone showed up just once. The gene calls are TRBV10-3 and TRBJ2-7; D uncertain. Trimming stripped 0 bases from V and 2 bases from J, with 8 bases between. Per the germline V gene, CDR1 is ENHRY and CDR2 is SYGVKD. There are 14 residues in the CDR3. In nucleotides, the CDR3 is TGTGCCATCAGTGAGTCGCCAGTAACCTACGAGCAGTACTTC. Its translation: CAISESPVTYEQYF.

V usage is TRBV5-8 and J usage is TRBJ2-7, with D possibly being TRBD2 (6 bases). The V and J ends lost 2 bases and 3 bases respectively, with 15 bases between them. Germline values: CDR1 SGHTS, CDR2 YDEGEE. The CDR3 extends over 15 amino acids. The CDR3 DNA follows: TGTGCCAGCAGCTTTCCCACCGGGAGTTACTACGAGCAGTACTTC. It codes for CASSFPTGSYYEQYF.

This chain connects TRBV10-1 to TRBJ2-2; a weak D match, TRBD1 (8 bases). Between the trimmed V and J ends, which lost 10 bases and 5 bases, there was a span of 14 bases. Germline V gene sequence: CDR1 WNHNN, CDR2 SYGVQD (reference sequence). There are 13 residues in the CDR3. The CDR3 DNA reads TGCGCCACCGAACAGGGGGGGACCGGGGAGCTGTTTTTT. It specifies CATEQGGTGELFF.

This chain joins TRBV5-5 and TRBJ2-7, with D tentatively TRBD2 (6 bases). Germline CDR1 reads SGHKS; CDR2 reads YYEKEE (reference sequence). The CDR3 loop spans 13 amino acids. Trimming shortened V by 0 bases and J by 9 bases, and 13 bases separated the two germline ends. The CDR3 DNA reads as TGTGCCAGCAGCTTGGGGGACTCACTGACGCAGTACTTC. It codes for CASSLGDSLTQYF.